The 27 T cell receptor delta chains presented below share a single source sample, sequenced in a study of Vδ1+ human thymocytes. The study's findings and limits: Highly polyclonal TRG and TRD repertoires with Gaussian CDR3 length distributions appeared in thymus.

Sequences come from RNA converted to cDNA by reverse transcription. The CDR3 regions were amplified by multiplex PCR from V-gene primers to a constant-region primer. TCRdb reprocessed the multiplex PCR reads through CATT. The sample holds roughly 25,000 delta-chain clones, 6% to 8% seen once. These receptors have no identified antigens. The sample comprised Vdelta1+ gamma-delta thymocytes from the thymus. As for subset: FACS-sorted CD3+ TCRalphabeta- TCRVdelta1+ TCRVdelta2- thymocytes. These receptors were obtained from a girl under two years old who had congenital heart surgery.

This clone rates as medium-sized (0.01 to 0.1%). The V call is TRDV2, the J call TRDJ3, with D hard to call. Germline CDR1 GEAIGNYY, CDR2 EKD. V lost 0 bases to trimming and J lost 8 bases, with 16 bases between them. This CDR3 comprises 17 residues. The CDR3 DNA reads as TGTGCCTGTGACACCTGCGCTATGCGTTTCAACACCCGACAGATGTTTTTC. Protein: CACDTCAMRFNTRQMFF.

In its sample, this clone was seen a few times. The gene calls are TRDV1 and TRDJ1, with D possibly matching TRDD3 (6 bases). CDR3 length equals 24 residues. V lost 0 bases to trimming and J lost 0 bases, with 35 bases between them. Germline V CDR1 and CDR2: TSWWSYY, QGS. CDR3 region: CALGELTGGPSSWGSAGYTDKLIF. In nucleotides, the CDR3 is TGTGCTCTTGGGGAACTCACCGGCGGCCCCTCGAGCTGGGGCTCCGCAGGGTACACCGATAAACTCATCTTT.

J is TRDJ1 and V is TRDV1; 12 bases agree with TRDD3. Trimming removed 1 base from V and 10 bases from J; junction bases left unmatched: 28. The CDR3 contains 22 residues. CDR1 and CDR2 from the germline V gene are TSWWSYY and QGS. The CDR3 reads CALGEHPQRFQLNWGIQGGLIF. Written as DNA, the CDR3 is TGTGCTCTTGGGGAACATCCCCAGCGTTTTCAACTAAACTGGGGGATACAAGGGGGACTCATCTTT.

This clone was detected only a few times. The genes are TRDV1 and TRDJ1; the match to TRDD3 covers 7 bases. Germline V gene sequence: CDR1 TSWWSYY, CDR2 QGS. The CDR3 is 13 residues long. V shed 2 bases, J shed 10 bases, and the junction held 7 bases outside the gene matches. The CDR3 nucleotides read TGTGCTCTTGGGGAAAGGTTAGGATACGGACTCATCTTT. It translates to CALGERLGYGLIF.

The chain has TRDV1 and TRDJ1; 10 bases line up with TRDD3. The germline CDR1 and CDR2 sequences are TSWWSYY and QGS. After removal of 2 bases from V and 6 bases from J, the junction contained 24 bases not matched to a gene. CDR3 length equals 21 residues. Here the CDR3 DNA reads TGTGCTCTTGGGGAAAGAAGTCTTCCTCCGGTACTGGGGGATTATCCACATAAACTCATCTTT. Residues: CALGERSLPPVLGDYPHKLIF.

This clone was found a few times. The chain is built from TRDV1 and TRDJ1; 10 bases are a match to TRDD3. Germline trimming cut 5 bases from V and 7 bases from J; bases unmatched to any gene: 16. This CDR3 has 17 residues. Germline V gene data show CDR1 as TSWWSYY and CDR2 as QGS. The CDR3 spells CALGPPYWGMGRAKLIF. The CDR3 coding sequence is TGTGCTCTTGGGCCCCCGTACTGGGGGATGGGGAGGGCTAAACTCATCTTT.

This clone was detected only a few times. The chain uses TRDV1 and TRDJ1; D unclear. Germline V lookup: CDR1 TSWWSYY, CDR2 QGS. Trimming left V 3 bases short and J 1 base short, with 18 bases between. The CDR3 is made up of 17 amino acids. CDR3 nucleotide sequence: TGTGCTCTTGGGGAGTTTCCGGGAACGGACTCCACCGATAAACTCATCTTT. Amino acids: CALGEFPGTDSTDKLIF.

This clone was counted between two and nine times. This chain links TRDV1 with TRDJ1; 7 bases line up with TRDD3. This CDR3 has 19 residues. The germline V gene has CDR1 TSWWSYY and CDR2 QGS. With V trimmed by 3 bases and J by 1 base, 17 bases remained unmatched. CDR3 protein: CALGDPPGGFNTPTDKLIF. CDR3 coding DNA: TGTGCTCTTGGGGACCCACCCGGGGGATTCAACACCCCCACCGATAAACTCATCTTT.

The rearrangement uses TRDV1 and TRDJ1; D perhaps matches TRDD3 (5 bases). The CDR3 contains 17 residues. V was pared by 1 base and J by 0 bases, with 15 bases between. Germline CDR1 is TSWWSYY and CDR2 is QGS. The CDR3 here is CALGERGRAAYTDKLIF. Here the CDR3 DNA reads TGTGCTCTTGGGGAACGGGGAAGGGCTGCGTACACCGATAAACTCATCTTT.

This clone has more than one count but fewer than ten. The chain links TRDV1 to TRDJ1, with 12 positions matching TRDD3. The CDR3 extends over 22 amino acids. J lost 0 bases, V lost 0 bases, and 17 bases had no gene match. CDR1 and CDR2 from the germline V gene are TSWWSYY and QGS. The CDR3: CALGELSWGLTGGYQYTDKLIF. In nucleotides, the CDR3 is TGTGCTCTTGGGGAACTTTCATGGGGATTGACTGGGGGATACCAATACACCGATAAACTCATCTTT.

This clone came up a few times. The chain has TRDV1 and TRDJ1; D assignment may be TRDD2 or TRDD3 (5 bases each). Per germline, CDR1 TSWWSYY and CDR2 QGS. There are 20 residues in the CDR3. V was shortened by 4 bases and J by 2 bases, with 29 bases between the two germline ends. This chain's CDR3 is CALGVHTRFPLHGATDKLIF. The CDR3 region has the DNA TGTGCTCTTGGGGTCCACACCCGCTTCCCTCTGCATGGGGCAACCGATAAACTCATCTTT.

This clone was seen a few times. The chain combines TRDV1 with TRDJ1; D unresolved. The germline V gene encodes CDR1 TSWWSYY and CDR2 QGS. The V gene lost 0 bases and the J gene lost 4 bases, with 6 bases spanning the gap. CDR3 length equals 13 residues. The CDR3 region is CALGELVRDKLIF. The CDR3 DNA is TGTGCTCTTGGGGAACTAGTCCGCGATAAACTCATCTTT.

This clone was observed a handful of times. This sequence joins TRDV1 and TRDJ1; D might be TRDD2 (6 bases). Trimming removed 0 bases from V and 4 bases from J, with 21 bases in between. The CDR3 spans 18 residues. Germline-derived CDR1 and CDR2 are TSWWSYY and QGS. This CDR3 reads CALGELPSATLVIDKLIF. The CDR3, as DNA: TGTGCTCTTGGGGAACTACCTTCCGCTACCTTAGTAATCGATAAACTCATCTTT.

This clone was observed a few times. This chain uses TRDV1 with TRDJ1, with 12 positions matching TRDD3. CDR1 TSWWSYY and CDR2 QGS come from the germline V gene. CDR3 length equals 19 residues. Trimming at V came to 8 bases and at J to 2 bases, leaving 18 bases not matched to a gene. As DNA, the CDR3 is TGTGCTCTTATACAAGGGGCCTTCTGGGGGATACGCGCGACCGATAAACTCATCTTT. Encoded protein: CALIQGAFWGIRATDKLIF.

The chain has TRDV1 and TRDJ1; 8 bases are a match to TRDD3. The CDR3 has 23 amino acids. The J segment lost 0 bases and the V segment lost 5 bases, leaving 29 bases of the junction unmatched. Germline loops: CDR1 TSWWSYY, CDR2 QGS. Here the CDR3 DNA reads TGTGCTCTTGGGTCCCCGGAATACTTCCTCCGTACTGGGGGCTTAGCATACACCGATAAACTCATCTTT. Its translation is CALGSPEYFLRTGGLAYTDKLIF.

The chain is built from TRDV1 and TRDJ1; 8 bases line up with TRDD3. CDR1 TSWWSYY and CDR2 QGS come from the germline V gene. The CDR3 totals 16 residues. After removal of 0 bases from V and 0 bases from J, the junction contained 3 bases not matched to a gene. CDR3 DNA: TGTGCTCTTGGGGAACTGAATGGGGGATACACCGATAAACTCATCTTT. This codes for CALGELNGGYTDKLIF.

The chain combines TRDV1 with TRDJ1; 10 bases map to TRDD3. CDR3 length: 23 residues. The J segment lost 2 bases and the V segment lost 0 bases, leaving 24 bases of the junction unmatched. Germline CDR1 TSWWSYY, CDR2 QGS. CDR3 amino acids: CALGELTLDPPRGGDTFTDKLIF. The CDR3 DNA follows: TGTGCTCTTGGGGAACTCACCTTGGACCCTCCCCGCGGGGGGGATACGTTTACCGATAAACTCATCTTT.

The chain couples TRDV1 to TRDJ1, with 7 bases identical to TRDD3. This CDR3 is 15 amino acids long. The germline CDR1 and CDR2 sequences are TSWWSYY and QGS. With 4 bases clipped from V and 8 bases from J, the junction kept 13 bases outside the gene matches. The CDR3 here is CALGVSTGESRKLIF. CDR3 DNA: TGTGCTCTTGGGGTCTCAACTGGGGAGTCACGGAAACTCATCTTT.

This clone appeared a few times. The rearrangement joins TRDV1 to TRDJ1, with 7 bases that match TRDD3. After removal of 2 bases from V and 11 bases from J, the junction contained 35 bases not matched to a gene. The V gene's germline CDR1 is TSWWSYY and CDR2 QGS. This CDR3 comprises 22 residues. CDR3 residues: CALGEVTRPTPILGRPPSGLIF. Here the CDR3 DNA reads TGTGCTCTTGGGGAAGTTACAAGGCCTACCCCCATACTGGGGAGACCTCCTTCGGGGCTCATCTTT.

The V and J genes are TRDV1 and TRDJ1; tentatively, D is TRDD3 (6 bases). TCRdb lists no J gene, so it was determined here by aligning the DNA to germline. CDR1 is TSWWSYY, CDR2 QGS, per germline. The CDR3 length is 19 residues. V lost 5 bases, J lost 0 bases, and 25 bases lay in between. Here the CDR3 DNA reads TGTGCTCTTGGGTCTATCTACGGCGGGATAAATTTTCACACCGATAAACTCATCTTT. Translated, it gives CALGSIYGGINFHTDKLIF.

In its sample, this clone was seen a few times. The V gene is TRDV1, the J gene TRDJ1; 8 bases are a match to TRDD3. Germline trimming cut 5 bases from V and 2 bases from J; bases unmatched to any gene: 10. The CDR3 extends over 16 amino acids. Looked up from germline, CDR1 is TSWWSYY and CDR2 is QGS. The CDR3 here is CALGTYWGFRTDKLIF. The CDR3 DNA reads as TGTGCTCTTGGGACGTACTGGGGGTTCCGAACCGATAAACTCATCTTT.

There are a few counts of this clone. This chain links TRDV1 with TRDJ1; 11 bases match TRDD3. The CDR3 has 21 amino acids. With 0 bases clipped from V and 4 bases from J, the junction kept 19 bases outside the gene matches. The V gene's germline CDR1 is TSWWSYY and CDR2 QGS. CDR3 sequence reads: CALGELCGANWGIRRGDKLIF. In DNA, the CDR3 is TGTGCTCTTGGGGAACTATGTGGAGCCAACTGGGGGATAAGGCGGGGCGATAAACTCATCTTT.

A few counts support this clone. The chain couples TRDV1 to TRDJ1, with TRDD3 as a possible D gene (6 bases). There are 19 residues in the CDR3. In germline, CDR1 is TSWWSYY, CDR2 QGS. Deletions cut 3 bases from V and 4 bases from J, with 27 bases between. CDR3 DNA sequence: TGTGCTCTTGGGGATCCCTGTTCCTGCCCTCCTGGGGTTGTCGATAAACTCATCTTT. Protein sequence: CALGDPCSCPPGVVDKLIF.

This clone was observed a handful of times. This chain uses TRDV1 with TRDJ1; 8 bases line up with TRDD3. This CDR3 spans 21 amino acids. The V gene end was trimmed by 2 bases and the J gene end by 3 bases; junction bases not matched to a gene: 23. Germline loops: CDR1 TSWWSYY, CDR2 QGS. This CDR3 reads CALGENVVPEGGYAFADKLIF. In DNA form, the CDR3 reads TGTGCTCTTGGGGAAAATGTCGTTCCGGAAGGGGGATATGCATTCGCCGATAAACTCATCTTT.

On this clone: A junction end diverges from the germline sequence, so it may reflect a read error. The rearrangement joins TRAV29/DV5 to TRDJ1; 11 bases are shared with TRDD3. Germline CDR1 reads NSMFDY; CDR2 reads ISSIKDK. This CDR3 comprises 23 residues. The CDR3 protein is CSVLGRPSVVPRVLGDKTDKLIF. CDR3 DNA: TGCAGTGTACTTGGACGGCCTTCCGTTGTCCCTCGTGTACTGGGGGATAAGACCGATAAACTCATCTTT. The complete variable domain, with remaining parts taken from reference TRAV29/DV5 and TRDJ1, reads DQQVKQNSPSLSVQEGRISILNCDYTNSMFDYFLWYKKYPAEGPTFLISISSIKDKNEDGRFTVFLNKSAKHLSLHIVPSQPGDSAVYFCSVLGRPSVVPRVLGDKTDKLIFGKGTRVTVEP.

The V gene is uncalled and the J gene is TRDJ1; the table assigns TRDD3, which was not confirmed against the DNA. The CDR3 consists of 20 residues. The CDR3 sequence: CALGASFPLVLGANTDKLIF. CDR3 sequence (DNA): TGTGCTCTTGGGGCTTCCTTTCCCCTAGTACTGGGGGCTAACACCGATAAACTCATCTTT.

This clone was observed a handful of times. The chain is built from TRDV1 and TRDJ1, with TRDD3 identical over 13 bases. With 3 bases clipped from V and 1 base from J, the junction kept 23 bases outside the gene matches. This CDR3 spans 23 amino acids. Looked up from germline, CDR1 is TSWWSYY and CDR2 is QGS. The CDR3 nucleotides read TGTGCTCTTGGGGATACCTCCGGGCCCTTTACTGGGGGATACGCCCATCCCACCGATAAACTCATCTTT. Its translation: CALGDTSGPFTGGYAHPTDKLIF.